This T cell receptor (beta chain) was observed in a study of cytomegalovirus exposure and HLA in healthy donors. Primers included in the PCR were 60 Vbeta and 13 Jbeta primers. TCRdb's table, derived via immunoSEQ multiplex PCR, lists solely in-frame clones and lacks some. The sample carries 150,000 to 200,000 clones, around 83% recorded once. The CDR3 sequence is 14 residues long. CDR1 and CDR2 (germline): SEHNR, FQNEAQ (reference sequence). This clone was recorded only once. The junction and the germline gene differ at one end; a read error may be behind it. This clonotype was sampled from a woman younger than 35 in good health and CMV-seronegative. The chain has TRBV7-9 and TRBJ2-1, with 8 bases that match TRBD2. The material sequenced was PBMCs. The CDR3 DNA reads TGTTCCAGCAGCCGGGGGGGAGGGCGGAATGAGCAGTTCTTC. Its translation: CSSSRGGGRNEQFF.